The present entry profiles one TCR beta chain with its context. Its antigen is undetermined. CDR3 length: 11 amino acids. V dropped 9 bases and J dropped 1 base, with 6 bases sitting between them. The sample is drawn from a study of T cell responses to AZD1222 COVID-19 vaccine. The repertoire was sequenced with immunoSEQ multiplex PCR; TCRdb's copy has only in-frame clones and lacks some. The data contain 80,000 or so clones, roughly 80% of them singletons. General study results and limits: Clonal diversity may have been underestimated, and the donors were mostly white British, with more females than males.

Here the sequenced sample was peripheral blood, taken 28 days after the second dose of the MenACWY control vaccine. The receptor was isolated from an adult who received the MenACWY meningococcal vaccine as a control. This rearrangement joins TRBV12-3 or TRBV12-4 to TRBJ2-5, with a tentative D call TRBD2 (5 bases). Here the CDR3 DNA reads TGTGCCAGTGGGAGCCAAGAGACCCAGTACTTC. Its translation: CASGSQETQYF.